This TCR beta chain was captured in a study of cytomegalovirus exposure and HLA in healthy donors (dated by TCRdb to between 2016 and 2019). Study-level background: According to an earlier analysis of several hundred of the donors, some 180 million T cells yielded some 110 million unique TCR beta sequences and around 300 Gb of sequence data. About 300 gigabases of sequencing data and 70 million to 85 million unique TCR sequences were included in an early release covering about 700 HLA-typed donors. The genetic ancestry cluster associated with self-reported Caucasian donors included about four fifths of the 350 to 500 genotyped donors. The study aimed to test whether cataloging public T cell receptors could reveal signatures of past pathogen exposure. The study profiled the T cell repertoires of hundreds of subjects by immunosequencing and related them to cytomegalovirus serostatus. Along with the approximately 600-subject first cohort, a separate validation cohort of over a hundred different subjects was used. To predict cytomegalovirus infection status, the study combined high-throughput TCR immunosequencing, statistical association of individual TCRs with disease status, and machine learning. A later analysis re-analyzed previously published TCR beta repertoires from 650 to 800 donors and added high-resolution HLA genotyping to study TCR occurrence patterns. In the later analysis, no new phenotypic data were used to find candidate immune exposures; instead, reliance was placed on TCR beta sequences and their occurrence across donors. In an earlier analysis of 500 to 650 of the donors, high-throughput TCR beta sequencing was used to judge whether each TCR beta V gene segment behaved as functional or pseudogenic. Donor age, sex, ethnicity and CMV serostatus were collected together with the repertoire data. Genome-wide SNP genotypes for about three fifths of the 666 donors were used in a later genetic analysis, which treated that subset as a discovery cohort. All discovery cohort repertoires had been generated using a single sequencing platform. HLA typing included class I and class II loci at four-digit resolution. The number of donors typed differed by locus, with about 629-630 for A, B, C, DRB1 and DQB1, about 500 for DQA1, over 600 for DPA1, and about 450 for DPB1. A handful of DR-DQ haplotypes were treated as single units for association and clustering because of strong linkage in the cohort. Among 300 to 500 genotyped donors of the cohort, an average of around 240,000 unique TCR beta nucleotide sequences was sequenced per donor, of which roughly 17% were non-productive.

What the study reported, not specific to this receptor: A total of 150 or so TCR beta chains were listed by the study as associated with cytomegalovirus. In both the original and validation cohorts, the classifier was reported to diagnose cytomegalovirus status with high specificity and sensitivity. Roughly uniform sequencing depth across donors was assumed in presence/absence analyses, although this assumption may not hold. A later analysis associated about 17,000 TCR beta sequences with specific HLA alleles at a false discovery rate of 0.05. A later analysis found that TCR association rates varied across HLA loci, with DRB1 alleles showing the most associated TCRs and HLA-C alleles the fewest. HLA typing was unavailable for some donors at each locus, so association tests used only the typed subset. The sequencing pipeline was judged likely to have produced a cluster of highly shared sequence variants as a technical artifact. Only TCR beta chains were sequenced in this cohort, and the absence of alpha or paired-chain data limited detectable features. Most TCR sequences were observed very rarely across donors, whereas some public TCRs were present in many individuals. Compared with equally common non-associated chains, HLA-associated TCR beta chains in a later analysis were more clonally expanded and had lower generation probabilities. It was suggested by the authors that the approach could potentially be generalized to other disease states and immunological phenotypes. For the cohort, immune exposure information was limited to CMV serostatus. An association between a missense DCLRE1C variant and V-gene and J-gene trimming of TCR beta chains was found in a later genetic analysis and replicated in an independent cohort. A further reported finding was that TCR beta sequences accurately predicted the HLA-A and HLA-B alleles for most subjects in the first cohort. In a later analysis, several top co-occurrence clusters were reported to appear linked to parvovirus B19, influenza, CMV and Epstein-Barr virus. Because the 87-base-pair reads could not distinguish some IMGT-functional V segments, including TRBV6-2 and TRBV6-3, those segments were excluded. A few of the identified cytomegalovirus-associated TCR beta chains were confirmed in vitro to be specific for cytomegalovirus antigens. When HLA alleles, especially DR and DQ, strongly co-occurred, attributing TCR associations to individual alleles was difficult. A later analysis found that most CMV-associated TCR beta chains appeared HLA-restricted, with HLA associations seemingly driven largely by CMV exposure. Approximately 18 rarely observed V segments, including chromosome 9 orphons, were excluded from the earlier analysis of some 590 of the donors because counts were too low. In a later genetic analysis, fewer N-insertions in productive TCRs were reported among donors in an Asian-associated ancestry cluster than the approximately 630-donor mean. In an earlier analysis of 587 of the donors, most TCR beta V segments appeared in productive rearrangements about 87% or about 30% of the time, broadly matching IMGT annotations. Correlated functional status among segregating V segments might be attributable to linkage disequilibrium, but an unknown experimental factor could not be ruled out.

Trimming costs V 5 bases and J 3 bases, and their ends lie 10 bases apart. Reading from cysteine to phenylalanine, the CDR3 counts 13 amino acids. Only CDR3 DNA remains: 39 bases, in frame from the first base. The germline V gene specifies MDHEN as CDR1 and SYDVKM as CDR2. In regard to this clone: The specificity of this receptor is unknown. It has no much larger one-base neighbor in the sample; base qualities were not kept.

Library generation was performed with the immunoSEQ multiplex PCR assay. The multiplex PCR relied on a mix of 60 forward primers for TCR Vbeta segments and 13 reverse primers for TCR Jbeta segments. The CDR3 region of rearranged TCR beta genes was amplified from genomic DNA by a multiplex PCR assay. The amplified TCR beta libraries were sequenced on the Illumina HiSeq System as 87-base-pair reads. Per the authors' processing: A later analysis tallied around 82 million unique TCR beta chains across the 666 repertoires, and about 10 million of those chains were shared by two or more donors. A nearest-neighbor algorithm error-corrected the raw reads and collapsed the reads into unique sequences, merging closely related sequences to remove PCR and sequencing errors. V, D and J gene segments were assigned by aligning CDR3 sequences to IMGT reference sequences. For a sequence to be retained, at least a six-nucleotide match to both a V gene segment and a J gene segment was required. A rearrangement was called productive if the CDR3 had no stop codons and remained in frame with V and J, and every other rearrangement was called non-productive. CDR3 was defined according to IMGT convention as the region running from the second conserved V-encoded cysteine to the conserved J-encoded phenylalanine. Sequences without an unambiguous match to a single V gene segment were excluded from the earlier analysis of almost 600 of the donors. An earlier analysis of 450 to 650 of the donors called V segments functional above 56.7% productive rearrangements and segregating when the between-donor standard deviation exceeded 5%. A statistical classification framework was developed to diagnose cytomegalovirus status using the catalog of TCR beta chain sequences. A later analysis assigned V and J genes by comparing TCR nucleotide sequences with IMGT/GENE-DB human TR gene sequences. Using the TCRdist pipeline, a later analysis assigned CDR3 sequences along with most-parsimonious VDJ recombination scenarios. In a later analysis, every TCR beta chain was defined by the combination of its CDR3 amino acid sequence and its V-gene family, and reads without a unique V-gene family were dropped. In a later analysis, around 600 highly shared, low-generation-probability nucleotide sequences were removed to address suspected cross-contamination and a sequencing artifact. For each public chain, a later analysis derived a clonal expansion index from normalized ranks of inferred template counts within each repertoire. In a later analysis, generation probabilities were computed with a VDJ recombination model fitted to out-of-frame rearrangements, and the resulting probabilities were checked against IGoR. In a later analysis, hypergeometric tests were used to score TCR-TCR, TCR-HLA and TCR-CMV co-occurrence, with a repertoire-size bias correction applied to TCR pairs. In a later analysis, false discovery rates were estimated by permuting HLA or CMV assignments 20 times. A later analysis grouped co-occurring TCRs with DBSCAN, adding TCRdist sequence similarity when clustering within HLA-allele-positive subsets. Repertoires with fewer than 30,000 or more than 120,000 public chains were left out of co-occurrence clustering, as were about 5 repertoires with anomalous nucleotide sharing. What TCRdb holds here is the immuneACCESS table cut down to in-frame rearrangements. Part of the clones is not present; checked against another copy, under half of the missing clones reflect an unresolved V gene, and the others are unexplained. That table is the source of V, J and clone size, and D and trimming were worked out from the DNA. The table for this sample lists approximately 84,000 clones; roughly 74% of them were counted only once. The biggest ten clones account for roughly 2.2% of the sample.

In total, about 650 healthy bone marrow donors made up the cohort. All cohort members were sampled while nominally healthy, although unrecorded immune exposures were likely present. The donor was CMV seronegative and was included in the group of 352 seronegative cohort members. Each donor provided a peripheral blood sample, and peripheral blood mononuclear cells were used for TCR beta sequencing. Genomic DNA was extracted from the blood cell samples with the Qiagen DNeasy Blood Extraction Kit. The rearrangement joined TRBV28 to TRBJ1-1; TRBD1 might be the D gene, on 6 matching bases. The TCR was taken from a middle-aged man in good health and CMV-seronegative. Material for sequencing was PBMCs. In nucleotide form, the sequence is TGTGCCAGCAGTACAGGGCTAGACACTGAAGCTTTCTTT. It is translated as CASSTGLDTEAFF. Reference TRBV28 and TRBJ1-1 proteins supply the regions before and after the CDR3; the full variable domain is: DVKVTQSSRYLVKRTGEKVFLECVQDMDHENMFWYRQDPGLGLRLIYFSYDVKMKEKGDIPEGYSVSREKKERFSLILESASTNQTSMYLCASSTGLDTEAFFGQGTRLTVV.